This T cell receptor (beta chain) was sequenced for a study of cytomegalovirus exposure and HLA in healthy donors. Points from the study as a whole: Cytomegalovirus-associated TCR beta chains were listed, numbering 150 to 200. Rarity marked most TCR sequences, yet some public TCRs occurred in many donors. As confirmed in vitro, a few CMV-associated chains were specific for CMV antigens.

Separate from the roughly 700-subject first cohort, the approximately 120-subject validation cohort was the one that the donors belonged to. The germline V gene has CDR1 WNHNN and CDR2 SYGVQD (reference sequence). Trimming took 2 bases from V and 7 from J, leaving 12 bases between them. The CDR3 runs to 13 residues. A note on this clone: Its target is unknown.

The repertoire was sequenced with immunoSEQ multiplex PCR; TCRdb's copy has only in-frame clones and lacks some. The sample lists approximately 88,000 clones; about 95% were seen once. The chain couples TRBV10-1 to TRBJ2-7; D uncertain. The TCR originated in a woman aged 18 to 35 in good health and CMV-seronegative. Specimen: PBMCs. The CDR3 loop reads CASSEVATGEQYF. The DNA for the CDR3 is TGCGCCAGCAGTGAGGTGGCTACGGGTGAGCAGTACTTC.